This TCR beta chain was identified during a study of human thymus T cells. Points from the study as a whole: Thymic and blood repertoires appeared to display a bias in their usage of V and J genes. Reports from related research described highly overlapping thymic repertoires among unrelated individuals.

As regards this clone: Its antigen is still unknown.

Obtained as resections during corrective heart surgery, the thymus tissue was then studied. All donors were healthy Finnish infants who were undergoing corrective surgery to treat congenital heart defects. CDR3 length: 13 residues. Germline CDR1 reads LNHDA; CDR2 reads SQIVND (reference sequence). The V and J ends lost 7 bases and 4 bases respectively, with 13 bases between them. Generated by immunoSEQ multiplex PCR, the TCRdb table keeps only in-frame clones and is missing some. This sample yields some 120,000 clones, of which around 94% are seen a single time; 0.02% to 0.03% belongs to the top ten.

The receptor comes from a boy in the first two years of life with a congenital heart defect but otherwise immunologically healthy. The rearrangement joins TRBV19 to TRBJ1-2, with D uncertain. The sample taken for sequencing was thymus tissue. In DNA, the CDR3 is TGTGCCAGTATCGGGCCAGGTGGCTATGGCTACACCTTC. It translates to CASIGPGGYGYTF. The complete variable domain, with remaining parts taken from reference TRBV19 and TRBJ1-2, reads DGGITQSPKYLFRKEGQNVTLSCEQNLNHDAMYWYRQDPGQGLRLIYYSQIVNDFQKGDIAEGYSVSREKKESFPLTVTSAQKNPTAFYLCASIGPGGYGYTFGSGTRLTVV.